This passage covers 30 T cell receptor beta chains from one sample sequenced in a study of cytomegalovirus exposure and HLA in healthy donors. Sequencing used immunoSEQ multiplex PCR; TCRdb keeps in-frame clones, though not all of them. The sample yields tens of thousands of clones, about 93% seen once. Source material: PBMCs. Source of these receptors: a man between 18 and 35 years old in good health and CMV-seronegative.

V gene TRBV19 combines with J gene TRBJ1-1, with 8 bases that match TRBD1. The CDR3 has 17 amino acids. Trimming removed 5 bases from V and 5 bases from J; junction bases left unmatched: 16. The germline V gene encodes CDR1 LNHDA and CDR2 SQIVND (reference sequence). The chain's CDR3 is CASSRPNERTGRTEAFF. The DNA of the CDR3 is TGTGCCAGTAGTCGCCCTAATGAGAGGACAGGGCGGACTGAAGCTTTCTTT.

This clone came up a few times. CDR3 amino acids: CASSLGLPGLAGDDADTQYF. CDR3 sequence (DNA): TGTGCCAGCAGCTTAGGCCTTCCGGGACTAGCGGGAGACGATGCAGATACGCAGTATTTT. The chain is built from TRBV11-3 and TRBJ2-3; 14 bases are a match to TRBD2. Germline V CDR1 and CDR2: SGHNT, YENEEA. V shed 1 base and J 4 bases; nucleotides not matched to a gene: 13. The CDR3 covers 20 residues.

The gene calls are TRBV7-6 and TRBJ2-1; TRBD2 aligns across 14 bases. This CDR3 contains 17 residues. Germline assignment: CDR1 SGHVS and CDR2 FNYEAQ. The trim removed 5 bases at V and 4 bases at J, leaving 7 bases unmatched. Written as DNA, the CDR3 is TGTGCCAGCAGCCCCCGACTAGCGGGAGGGGGTTACAATGAGCAGTTCTTC. Amino acid sequence: CASSPRLAGGGYNEQFF.

The chain is built from TRBV23-1 and TRBJ1-2; TRBD1 agrees at 9 bases. TRBV23-1 is an ORF for which the function is uncertain. The CDR3 totals 14 residues. J gave up 6 bases and V 5 bases, and 7 bases lay outside the gene matches. CDR3 residues: CASSYGTGKNGYTF. DNA of the CDR3: TGCGCCAGCAGTTACGGGACAGGGAAAAATGGCTACACCTTC.

The gene calls are TRBV6-5 and TRBJ2-7, with D possibly matching TRBD2 (6 bases). Germline CDR1 and CDR2: MNHEY and SVGAGI. The CDR3 totals 14 residues. V was shortened by 6 bases and J by 2 bases, with 14 bases between the two germline ends. The CDR3 region has the DNA TGTGCCAGCAGGCAGGGACTGCCACCCTACGAGCAGTACTTC. It is translated as CASRQGLPPYEQYF.

The chain has TRBV28 and TRBJ2-1; a possible D gene is TRBD2 (7 bases). The germline gives CDR1 MDHEN, CDR2 SYDVKM. V lost 8 bases and J 15 bases, leaving 23 bases between the germline ends. The CDR3 runs to 13 residues. CDR3 protein: CASQWGGDNSAFF. In DNA, the CDR3 is TGTGCCAGCCAATGGGGGGGGGACAACTCGGCGTTCTTC.

The rearrangement links TRBV19 to TRBJ1-2, with D perhaps matching TRBD1 (5 bases). The germline V gene has CDR1 LNHDA and CDR2 SQIVND (reference sequence). V lost 3 bases to trimming and J lost 7 bases, with 21 bases between them. CDR3 length: 16 amino acids. CDR3 nucleotide sequence: TGTGCCAGTAGTATTTCGGCCGACAGCTATTCTGGTGGCTACACCTTC. It encodes CASSISADSYSGGYTF.

This rearrangement joins TRBV19 to TRBJ2-2, with D unclear. Trimming shortened V by 0 bases and J by 4 bases, and 3 bases separated the two germline ends. This CDR3 is 13 amino acids long. In germline, CDR1 is LNHDA, CDR2 SQIVND (reference sequence). CDR3 bases: TGTGCCAGTAGTATAGAACTCACCGGGGAGCTGTTTTTT. Translated: CASSIELTGELFF.

This chain links TRBV11-1 with TRBJ2-7; 11 nucleotides align to TRBD2. The CDR3 sequence is 15 residues long. The V gene's germline CDR1 is SGHAT and CDR2 FQDESV (reference sequence). V dropped 4 bases and J dropped 2; count of bases not matched to a gene: 4. The CDR3 loop reads CASSSPGLAAYEQYF. CDR3 nucleotide sequence: TGTGCCAGCAGCTCGCCGGGACTAGCGGCCTACGAGCAGTACTTC.

V and J are TRBV6-5 and TRBJ1-3; a possible D gene is TRBD1 (5 bases). Germline V gene lookup returns CDR1 MNHEY and CDR2 SVGAGI. Trimming shortened V by 5 bases and J by 0 bases, and 11 bases separated the two germline ends. The CDR3 covers 15 residues. CDR3 region: CASSPGWISGNTIYF. The CDR3 bases are TGTGCCAGCAGTCCAGGGTGGATCTCTGGAAACACCATATATTTT.

The chain carries TRBV2 and TRBJ1-2, with a possible D match to TRBD1 (6 bases). The V end lost 9 bases, the J end lost 0 bases, and 11 bases lay between the germline ends. The CDR3 covers 13 residues. Per germline, CDR1 SNHLY and CDR2 FYNNEI. This chain's CDR3 is CASRQDSNYGYTF. CDR3 nucleotides: TGTGCCAGTCGACAGGATTCTAACTATGGCTACACCTTC. Complete variable domain (other parts from reference TRBV2 and TRBJ1-2): EPEVTQTPSHQVTQMGQEVILRCVPISNHLYFYWYRQILGQKVEFLVSFYNNEISEKSEIFDDQFSVERPDGSNFTLKIRSTKLEDSAMYFCASRQDSNYGYTFGSGTRLTVV.

This clone was seen only once. The chain carries TRBV5-1 and TRBJ2-7; D remains unclear. The CDR3 spans 14 residues. Trimming pared 1 base from V and 4 bases from J, leaving 12 bases between. Germline CDR1 SGHRS, CDR2 YFSETQ. The CDR3 spells CASSLTTPSYEQYF. The CDR3, as DNA: TGCGCCAGCAGCTTGACTACCCCTTCGTACGAGCAGTACTTC.

This clone came up a few times. This chain uses TRBV5-1 with TRBJ2-5, with D possibly being TRBD1 (6 bases). The V gene lost 4 bases and the J gene lost 1 base, with 8 bases spanning the gap. The CDR3 is made up of 13 amino acids. Germline V gives CDR1 SGHRS, CDR2 YFSETQ. The CDR3, as DNA: TGCGCCAGCAGCCCGGACAGCCAAGAGACCCAGTACTTC. Its protein is CASSPDSQETQYF.

This chain connects TRBV19 to TRBJ2-5; D ambiguous. The CDR3 is 11 amino acids. Trimming took off 3 bases at V and 5 bases at J, with 4 bases between the two ends. The germline V gene encodes CDR1 LNHDA and CDR2 SQIVND (reference sequence). The CDR3 region has the DNA TGTGCCAGTAGTATGTCGGAGACCCAGTACTTC. Translated, it gives CASSMSETQYF.

The gene calls are TRBV7-9 and TRBJ1-1, with 7 bases that match TRBD1. V lost 2 bases and J lost 11; bases outside the gene matches: 8. Germline CDR1 is SEHNR and CDR2 is FQNEAQ (reference sequence). The CDR3 covers 13 residues. The CDR3 DNA reads TGTGCCAGCAGCTTAACAGGGGACCTCGGGGCTTTCTTT. Its protein is CASSLTGDLGAFF.

The chain has TRBV5-6 and TRBJ2-7; possibly TRBD1 for D (6 bases). The CDR3 loop spans 11 amino acids. V was trimmed by 7 bases and J by 2 bases, leaving 7 bases between them. CDR1 SGHDT and CDR2 YYEEEE come from the germline V gene. CDR3 sequence reads: CASQGTYEQYF. The DNA for the CDR3 is TGTGCCAGCCAGGGGACCTACGAGCAGTACTTC. The variable domain in full, completed from reference TRBV5-6 and TRBJ2-7, reads DAGVTQSPTHLIKTRGQQVTLRCSPKSGHDTVSWYQQALGQGPQFIFQYYEEEERQRGNFPDRFSGHQFPNYSSELNVNALLLGDSALYLCASQGTYEQYFGPGTRLTVT.

This clone appeared a single time. The rearrangement uses TRBV7-9 and TRBJ1-1; D might be TRBD1 (6 bases). Trimming cost V 3 bases and J 5 bases, with 10 bases left between them. Germline V gives CDR1 SEHNR, CDR2 FQNEAQ (reference sequence). The CDR3 is 13 amino acids. CDR3 in DNA: TGTGCCAGCAGCTTTAACAGGGAGACTGAAGCTTTCTTT. It encodes CASSFNRETEAFF.

The V and J genes are TRBV11-2 and TRBJ1-4, with 8 bases lining up with TRBD1. Germline V lookup: CDR1 SGHAT, CDR2 FQNNGV. V trimming: 1 base; J trimming: 5 bases; junction bases outside the gene matches: 6. The CDR3 spans 16 residues. The CDR3 DNA is TGTGCCAGCAGCTTAGGCCCTGACAGGGGAAATGAAAAACTGTTTTTT. Translating gives CASSLGPDRGNEKLFF.

The chain combines TRBV7-9 with TRBJ2-3; TRBD2 might be the D (6 bases). From germline, CDR1 is SEHNR and CDR2 FQNEAQ (reference sequence). This CDR3 has 15 residues. The V end was cut by 1 base, the J end by 0 bases, with 8 bases between. The CDR3 here is CASSLGGASTDTQYF. CDR3 in DNA: TGTGCCAGCAGCTTAGGCGGGGCTAGCACAGATACGCAGTATTTT.

This clone showed up just once. The chain combines TRBV27 with TRBJ2-1; D call uncertain. The germline V gene has CDR1 MNHEY and CDR2 SMNVEV (reference sequence). The CDR3 runs 12 residues. V dropped 3 bases and J dropped 7 bases, with 7 bases sitting between them. CDR3 protein: CASSLSSNEQFF. The CDR3 coding sequence is TGTGCCAGCAGTTTGAGCTCTAATGAGCAGTTCTTC.

V is TRBV19 and J is TRBJ1-2; possible D gene TRBD1, 5 bases. Trimming removed 3 bases from V and 2 bases from J, with 13 bases in between. Germline V gives CDR1 LNHDA, CDR2 SQIVND (reference sequence). The CDR3 is 15 amino acids. The CDR3 sequence: CASSINRQTNYGYTF. CDR3 DNA: TGTGCCAGTAGTATCAACAGGCAGACAAACTATGGCTACACCTTC.

The chain couples TRBV4-3 to TRBJ2-5; 9 positions match TRBD2. The J call may be in error: the DNA end matches TRBJ2-7 better. The CDR3 contains 15 residues. The germline V gene encodes CDR1 LGHNA and CDR2 YSLEER. In nucleotides, the CDR3 is TGCGCCAGCAGCCAAGAAGAGCGGGGGGCCTACGAGCAGTACTTC. This gives the protein CASSQEERGAYEQYF.

The chain joins TRBV30 to TRBJ2-7, with 10 bases identical to TRBD1. From germline, CDR1 is GTSNPN and CDR2 SVGIG (reference sequence). Losses at the gene ends were 2 bases for V and 5 bases for J; bases not matched to a gene: 6. CDR3 length equals 14 residues. CDR3 sequence reads: CAWSRGQGIHEQYF. The CDR3 DNA reads as TGTGCCTGGAGTAGGGGACAGGGGATCCACGAGCAGTACTTC.

The chain employs TRBV30 and TRBJ2-1, with D possibly matching TRBD2 (5 bases). Germline CDR1 GTSNPN, CDR2 SVGIG (reference sequence). Trimming stripped 3 bases from V and 0 bases from J, with 18 bases between. The CDR3 is made up of 17 amino acids. The CDR3 sequence is CAWSLTRTPSSYNEQFF. In DNA, the CDR3 is TGTGCCTGGAGCCTCACAAGGACTCCCAGCTCCTACAATGAGCAGTTCTTC.

The J gene is TRBJ2-7, the V gene TRBV10-2; D call uncertain. Trimming cost V 0 bases and J 0 bases, with 9 bases left between them. Germline CDR1 and CDR2: WSHSY and SAAADI. The CDR3 loop spans 15 amino acids. For the CDR3, the DNA is TGCGCCAGCAGTGAGTCTTTAATCTTCTCCTACGAGCAGTACTTC. Protein product: CASSESLIFSYEQYF.

The chain links TRBV4-1 to TRBJ1-2; D is undetermined. The CDR3 is made up of 17 amino acids. Looked up from germline, CDR1 is MGHRA and CDR2 is YSYEKL. Trimming stripped 5 bases from V and 2 bases from J, with 21 bases between. CDR3 residues: CASSSLGSTTTNYGYTF. CDR3 DNA: TGCGCCAGCAGCTCACTTGGATCCACTACCACGAACTATGGCTACACCTTC.

V gene TRBV2 combines with J gene TRBJ2-7; 8 bases align to TRBD1. J lost 3 bases, V lost 9 bases, and 4 bases had no gene match. The germline V gene has CDR1 SNHLY and CDR2 FYNNEI. This CDR3 spans 12 amino acids. As DNA, the CDR3 is TGTGCCAGTAGACAGGGGAACTACGAGCAGTACTTC. Translation: CASRQGNYEQYF.

This clone was observed once. J is TRBJ1-5 and V is TRBV7-2; D gene uncertain. The CDR3 is made up of 12 amino acids. Trimming stripped 5 bases from V and 7 bases from J, with 9 bases between. Germline-derived CDR1 and CDR2 are SGHTA and FQGNSA. CDR3 region: CASSPPGQPQHF. The CDR3 DNA follows: TGTGCCAGCAGCCCCCCGGGACAGCCCCAGCATTTT.

The J gene is TRBJ1-1, the V gene TRBV27, with a possible D match to TRBD1 (5 bases). This CDR3 is 13 amino acids long. V was pared by 4 bases and J by 10 bases, with 16 bases between. Germline V CDR1 and CDR2: MNHEY, SMNVEV (reference sequence). The CDR3 region has the DNA TGTGCCAGCAGTTCGCTACAGGCGTCTGGAGCTTTCTTT. Residues: CASSSLQASGAFF.

The V call is TRBV5-6, the J call TRBJ1-3; 7 positions match TRBD1. The CDR3 extends over 14 amino acids. V dropped 4 bases and J dropped 4; count of bases not matched to a gene: 5. Germline loops: CDR1 SGHDT, CDR2 YYEEEE. CDR3 amino acids: CASSRTGLGNTIYF. The DNA of the CDR3 is TGTGCCAGCAGCCGGACAGGTCTAGGAAACACCATATATTTT.